The next 24 T cell receptor beta chains were all read from a single sample in a study of T cells after yellow fever vaccination. In TCRdb, the 5' RACE reads were re-called with MiXCR into one record per CDR3 protein. The sample shows 450,000 to 600,000 distinct CDR3 sequences, about a sixth of them seen only once. The sequencing here drew on PBMCs, taken about 5 days after the first yellow fever vaccination. The receptors stem from a man aged 18 to 29 who received the YFV17D yellow fever vaccine.

The chain has TRBV7-2 and TRBJ1-5; 7 nucleotides match TRBD1. In germline, CDR1 is SGHTA, CDR2 FQGNSA. This CDR3 contains 16 residues. Trimming at V came to 5 bases and at J to 3 bases, leaving 10 bases not matched to a gene. The CDR3 DNA is TGTGCCAGCAGCCTCCAGGAGACAGGGCTCAATCAGCCCCAGCATTTT. Translating it yields CASSLQETGLNQPQHF.

This clonotype was observed a handful of times. V usage is TRBV28 and J usage is TRBJ1-2, with 7 bases that match TRBD1. The junction had 8 bases not matched to a gene; V was cut back by 7 bases and J by 6 bases. The CDR3 length is 13 residues. Per germline, CDR1 MDHEN and CDR2 SYDVKM. CDR3 nucleotides: TGTGCCAGCAAAGACAGGGTAAAACATGGCTACACCTTC. The encoded protein is CASKDRVKHGYTF.

V is TRBV6-4 and J is TRBJ2-1; D is unclear. Trimming shortened V by 3 bases and J by 0 bases, and 9 bases separated the two germline ends. Germline values: CDR1 MRHNA, CDR2 SNTAGT. The CDR3 has 15 amino acids. The CDR3 nucleotides are TGTGCCAGCAGTGAAGCTTCGTCCTCCTACAATGAGCAGTTCTTC. It specifies CASSEASSSYNEQFF.

This sequence joins TRBV30 and TRBJ2-1; 10 positions match TRBD2. The CDR3 loop spans 14 amino acids. The V gene end was trimmed by 0 bases and the J gene end by 16 bases; junction bases not matched to a gene: 12. From germline, CDR1 is GTSNPN and CDR2 SVGIG (reference sequence). The CDR3 coding sequence is TGTGCCTGGAGTGTAGCCAGCGGGGGGGTCGCTCGTTTCTTC. Translation: CAWSVASGGVARFF.

This clonotype appeared a few times. This rearrangement joins TRBV28 to TRBJ1-5; 8 bases are shared with TRBD1. The CDR3 runs 15 residues. V shed 5 bases and J 6 bases; nucleotides not matched to a gene: 9. CDR1 MDHEN and CDR2 SYDVKM come from the germline V gene. The CDR3 spells CASSRLSGGSQPQHF. The CDR3 nucleotides are TGTGCCAGCAGTCGCCTATCAGGGGGCAGTCAGCCCCAGCATTTT.

There are a few counts of this clonotype. CDR3 residues: CASSYTTSGDGSGELFF. CDR3 nucleotides: TGTGCCAGCAGTTACACAACTAGCGGGGATGGATCCGGGGAGCTGTTTTTT. The genes are TRBV6-5 and TRBJ2-2; TRBD2 agrees at 10 bases. The length of the CDR3 is 17 residues. The J segment lost 6 bases and the V segment lost 2 bases, leaving 9 bases of the junction unmatched. Germline lookup yields CDR1 MNHEY and CDR2 SVGAGI.

This rearrangement joins TRBV12-3 or TRBV12-4 to TRBJ2-5; TRBD1 matches 8 bases. The CDR3 covers 13 residues. With V trimmed by 7 bases and J by 5 bases, 6 bases remained unmatched. CDR3: CASTRGRLETQYF. The CDR3 DNA follows: TGTGCCAGCACCAGGGGGCGCCTGGAGACCCAGTACTTC.

This clonotype showed up just a few times. The chain links TRBV4-1 to TRBJ2-2; weak D call: TRBD1 (5 bases). This CDR3 has 17 amino acids. Germline CDR1 and CDR2: MGHRA and YSYEKL. Trimming left V 1 base short and J 4 bases short, with 16 bases between. The CDR3 is CASSQAARVKGTGELFF. CDR3 sequence (DNA): TGCGCCAGCAGCCAAGCCGCCAGGGTAAAGGGCACCGGGGAGCTGTTTTTT.

In its sample, this clonotype was seen a few times. One end of the junction does not line up with germline, which may come from a read error. The chain combines TRBV7-7 with TRBJ1-5, with a tentative D call TRBD1 (5 bases). The CDR3 sequence is 13 residues long. Germline-derived CDR1 and CDR2 are SSHAT and FNYEAQ (reference sequence). The CDR3 sequence: CASSLAQGQPQHF. For the CDR3, the DNA is TGTGCTAGCAGCTTAGCGCAGGGCCAGCCCCAGCATTTT. Using reference TRBV7-7 and TRBJ1-5 for the parts outside the CDR3, the full variable domain is GAGVSQSPRYKVTKRGQDVTLRCDPISSHATLYWYQQALGQGPEFLTYFNYEAQPDKSGLPSDRFSAERPEGSISTLTIQRTEQRDSAMYRCASSLAQGQPQHFGDGTRLSIL.

This chain uses TRBV28 with TRBJ2-5, with 7 nucleotides matching TRBD2. This CDR3 contains 15 residues. V was clipped by 2 bases and J by 5 bases; unmatched bases: 8. CDR1 MDHEN and CDR2 SYDVKM come from the germline V gene. This CDR3 is CASSLERAGMETQYF. The CDR3 DNA reads TGTGCCAGCAGTTTAGAGCGAGCGGGGATGGAGACCCAGTACTTC.

The chain joins TRBV4-1 to TRBJ1-5; D gene unclear. Germline-derived CDR1 and CDR2 are MGHRA and YSYEKL. This CDR3 spans 17 amino acids. V lost 4 bases to trimming and J lost 2 bases, with 18 bases between them. The CDR3 bases are TGCGCCAGCAGCCCAGGTCTGCGGGGTAGGGGCAATCAGCCCCAGCATTTT. As protein: CASSPGLRGRGNQPQHF.

This clonotype has only a few counts. V gene TRBV12-3 or TRBV12-4 combines with J gene TRBJ2-1; maybe TRBD2 (7 bases). The germline V and J ends were trimmed by 1 base and 7 bases, with 11 bases remaining between them. The CDR3 runs 14 residues. The CDR3 DNA sequence: TGTGCCAGCAGTTTAGGGGGGGGGACAAATGAGCAGTTCTTC. It encodes CASSLGGGTNEQFF.

The V gene is TRBV3-1, the J gene TRBJ2-7, with 7 positions matching TRBD2. This CDR3 comprises 14 residues. Trimming cost V 5 bases and J 3 bases; bases outside gene matches: 7. CDR1 is LGHDT and CDR2 is YNNKEL in the germline V gene (reference sequence). The CDR3 region is CASSGREHNYEQYF. CDR3 coding DNA: TGTGCCAGCAGCGGGAGGGAGCACAACTACGAGCAGTACTTC.

V and J are TRBV4-1 and TRBJ2-7; perhaps TRBD2 as D (7 bases). The CDR3 is 14 amino acids. V was pared by 4 bases and J by 6 bases, with 16 bases between. The germline V gene has CDR1 MGHRA and CDR2 YSYEKL. The DNA of the CDR3 is TGCGCCAGCAGCCCCGCGGGGGCAGGGACCGAGCAGTACTTC. It yields the protein CASSPAGAGTEQYF.

V is TRBV5-4 and J is TRBJ2-3; D might be TRBD1 (6 bases). This CDR3 comprises 16 residues. The ends were cut back, 0 bases at V and 4 bases at J, with 15 bases in the middle. Per germline, CDR1 SGHNT and CDR2 YYREEE (reference sequence). DNA of the CDR3: TGTGCCAGCAGCTTGGGAGGGGGATCGGTCGCAGATACGCAGTATTTT. Translation: CASSLGGGSVADTQYF.

This chain connects TRBV14 to TRBJ1-1, with a weak D call TRBD1 (6 bases). The CDR3 has 13 amino acids. Germline V gene sequence: CDR1 SGHDN, CDR2 FVKESK. Trimming took 4 bases from V and 10 from J, leaving 16 bases between them. The CDR3 bases are TGTGCCAGCAGCCCGGACCACAGGGTTTTAGCTTTCTTT. The encoded protein is CASSPDHRVLAFF.

The J gene is TRBJ1-5, the V gene TRBV4-2; maybe TRBD1 (5 bases). Per germline, CDR1 LGHNA and CDR2 YNFKEQ. CDR3 length equals 16 residues. Trimming removed 1 base at V and 5 bases at J, with 15 bases between. CDR3 in amino acids: CASSQVGAGTHQPQHF. DNA for the CDR3: TGTGCCAGCAGCCAAGTCGGGGCGGGAACCCATCAGCCCCAGCATTTT.

J is TRBJ2-5 and V is TRBV5-1; TRBD2 is a possible D gene (6 bases). This CDR3 contains 14 residues. Germline lookup yields CDR1 SGHRS and CDR2 YFSETQ. V shed 5 bases and J shed 4 bases, with 15 bases lying between them. For the CDR3, the DNA is TGCGCCAGCAGGCGGGGCGGGGAACGAGAGACCCAGTACTTC. It specifies CASRRGGERETQYF.

This chain uses TRBV15 with TRBJ2-7; TRBD2 is a possible D gene (6 bases). The CDR3 totals 18 residues. V was trimmed by 0 bases and J by 2 bases, leaving 20 bases between them. From germline, CDR1 is LNHNV and CDR2 YYDKDF (reference sequence). CDR3 loop: CATSRDRRGNEPPYEQYF. The DNA for the CDR3 is TGTGCCACCAGCAGAGATCGCCGGGGGAACGAACCTCCCTACGAGCAGTACTTC. The full variable domain, in which reference TRBV15 and TRBJ2-7 provide the parts outside the CDR3, is DAMVIQNPRYQVTQFGKPVTLSCSQTLNHNVMYWYQQKSSQAPKLLFHYYDKDFNNEADTPDNFQSRRPNTSFCFLDIRSPGLGDTAMYLCATSRDRRGNEPPYEQYFGPGTRLTVT.

This clonotype was seen only a few times. The chain recombines TRBV5-1 with TRBJ2-7; TRBD1 matches 8 bases. This CDR3 has 14 residues. V lost 3 bases to trimming and J lost 5 bases; unmatched junction nucleotides: 7. Germline CDR1 SGHRS, CDR2 YFSETQ. CDR3 bases: TGCGCCAGCAGCTCGACAGGGGCTGGCAACGAGCAGTACTTC. It encodes CASSSTGAGNEQYF.

This clonotype was found a few times. The chain uses TRBV18 and TRBJ2-7; perhaps TRBD1 as D (5 bases). The CDR3 contains 15 residues. In germline, CDR1 is KGHSH, CDR2 LQKENI. Trimming cost V 3 bases and J 2 bases, with 14 bases left between them. The CDR3: CASSPGSGSAYEQYF. In DNA, the CDR3 is TGTGCCAGCTCACCGGGGTCAGGGTCCGCCTACGAGCAGTACTTC.

V and J are TRBV6-5 and TRBJ1-2; TRBD1 aligns across 9 bases. V was clipped by 2 bases and J by 4 bases; unmatched bases: 5. Germline assignment: CDR1 MNHEY and CDR2 SVGAGI. The CDR3 has 15 amino acids. CDR3 sequence reads: CASSYRDRDFYGYTF. DNA for the CDR3: TGTGCCAGCAGTTACCGGGACAGGGATTTCTATGGCTACACCTTC.

Only a few counts were recorded for this clonotype. The rearrangement uses TRBV6-1 and TRBJ2-2; 7 bases align to TRBD1. V was pared by 3 bases and J by 0 bases, with 4 bases of the junction left unmatched. The CDR3 is 16 residues long. Germline V gene lookup returns CDR1 MNHNS and CDR2 SASEGT. The DNA for the CDR3 is TGTGCCAGCAGTGACACAGGGGTTTCGAACACCGGGGAGCTGTTTTTT. Its translation: CASSDTGVSNTGELFF.

This clonotype appeared a few times. V is TRBV5-1 and J is TRBJ2-6; a possible D gene is TRBD1 (5 bases). This CDR3 has 17 residues. Germline V gene data show CDR1 as SGHRS and CDR2 as YFSETQ. V lost 3 bases and J lost 3, with 16 bases in between. In DNA, the CDR3 is TGCGCCAGCAGCTGGGGTGACAGCGCAGGTGGGGCCAACGTCCTGACTTTC. It encodes CASSWGDSAGGANVLTF.